The T cell receptor beta chain described here comes from a study of tumor and adjacent non-tumor tissue in lung cancer. Study-wide context: Around 4 million productive TCRbeta reads were obtained per sample on average. Broader study findings: Tumor TCR diversity, when higher, was linked to shorter survival.

The library came from three nested PCR rounds adapted from ARM-PCR protocols. TCRdb analysed the multiplex PCR reads with MiXCR anew, one entry per CDR3 protein. The sample lists 40,000 to 45,000 distinct CDR3 sequences, roughly 60% occurring once. Comments on this clonotype: What it binds is unknown. A much larger clonotype is one base distant, so this may be a read error.

The CDR3 covers 15 residues. CDR1 MNHNY and CDR2 SVGAGI come from the germline V gene (reference sequence). The template was RNA from unsorted bulk tissue. Distant lung tissue was collected more than 3 cm away from the tumor edge. Between August and November 2014, newly diagnosed, chemotherapy-naive lung cancer patients underwent thoracic surgery in China. The chain recombines TRBV6-6 with TRBJ2-2, with 9 bases matching TRBD1. The sample comprised distant non-tumor lung tissue. The sequence was obtained from a woman aged 40 to 50 with non-small cell lung cancer. The CDR3 here is CASKAGQGTTGGLFF. Written as DNA, the CDR3 is TGTGCCAGCAAGGCGGGACAGGGTACCACCGGGGGGCTGTTTTTT.